This T cell receptor (beta chain) emerged from a study of CD8 T cells in ankylosing spondylitis. Germline V gene lookup returns CDR1 MNHNS and CDR2 SASEGT. The CDR3 totals 14 residues. V dropped 7 bases and J dropped 3 bases, with 13 bases sitting between them. TCRdb processed the 5' RACE reads anew with MiXCR; each CDR3 protein has one entry. The sample has about 140,000 distinct CDR3 sequences, more than 7% seen once; the top ten hold approximately 6.8%. Points from the study as a whole: Disease-associated clonotypes exhibited CD8+ identity and were relatively infrequent in peripheral blood. Both synovial fluid and blood in reactive arthritis had previously been reported to carry some motif variants. In ankylosing spondylitis patients, matched synovial fluid reportedly showed significant enrichment of disease-linked clones.

A remark on this clonotype: Its antigen is unknown.

Sequencing was carried out using synovial fluid, either unsorted or a sorted T cell fraction (not recorded which). The receptor comes from a male donor with ankylosing spondylitis. The rearrangement joins TRBV6-1 to TRBJ2-1, with D perhaps matching TRBD1 (5 bases). CDR3 protein: CASTMIGVYNEQFF. The CDR3 DNA is TGTGCCAGCACCATGATAGGGGTCTACAATGAGCAGTTCTTC.